Listed here are 2 T cell receptor beta chains from one sample, sequenced in a study of cytomegalovirus exposure and HLA in healthy donors. Assay: immunoSEQ multiplex PCR; the TCRdb copy retains only in-frame clones and omits some. The table lists over 120,000 clones, approximately 94% of them singletons, with 1.8% in the top ten. The material sequenced was PBMCs. The receptors shown here come from a man younger than 35 in good health and CMV-seropositive.

The genes are TRBV29-1 and TRBJ1-3, with D uncertain. This CDR3 has 11 residues. CDR1 is SQVTM, CDR2 ANQGSEA, per germline. V lost 3 bases and J 4 bases, leaving 4 bases between the germline ends. The CDR3 sequence is CSVDLGNTIYF. In DNA form, the CDR3 reads TGCAGCGTTGATCTAGGAAACACCATATATTTT.

CDR3 nucleotide sequence: TGTGCCAGCAGCTTCCTGACAGGGGGGAACACTGAAGCTTTCTTT. Residues: CASSFLTGGNTEAFF. This rearrangement joins TRBV7-9 to TRBJ1-1; TRBD1 matches at 9 bases. V lost 3 bases, J lost 1 base, and 3 bases stayed unmatched. The CDR3 loop spans 15 amino acids. CDR1 is SEHNR and CDR2 is FQNEAQ in the germline V gene (reference sequence).